This T cell receptor beta chain was captured by sequencing in a study of OX40 agonist ivuxolimab in advanced cancers. The V and J ends lost 5 bases and 4 bases respectively, with 4 bases between them. Germline CDR1 and CDR2: ENHRY and SYGVKD. The CDR3 extends over 11 amino acids. Sequencing used immunoSEQ multiplex PCR; TCRdb keeps in-frame clones, though not all of them. The table lists around 100,000 clones, roughly 90% of them singletons. This TCR was recovered from an adult with an advanced solid tumor such as melanoma, head and neck, liver or kidney cancer. Sequenced material: CD4+ or CD8+ T cells sorted from blood, taken in a trial of the OX40 agonist ivuxolimab. The chain has TRBV10-3 and TRBJ2-3; no firm D call. DNA of the CDR3: TGTGCCATCAGTAGAGCAGATACGCAGTATTTT. Amino acid sequence: CAISRADTQYF.